Listed below are T cell receptor beta chains from one sample, sequenced in a study of cytomegalovirus exposure and HLA in healthy donors. Here immunoSEQ multiplex PCR was the method, and the copy in TCRdb shows in-frame clones only, minus some. Of some 150,000 clones in the sample, 80% to 90% were seen once. The material sequenced was PBMCs. The receptors stem from a woman aged 25-40 years in good health and CMV-seronegative. The CDR3 runs from the conserved cysteine through the conserved F or W. Each record gives: J gene, clone size, D gene, V gene, CDR3 protein, CDR3 DNA. A D gene is named only where the DNA matches it firmly. The size entry is marked missing in some rows and otherwise reads once, few, many or a size class.

J gene: TRBJ1-2; clone size: .; D gene: TRBD1; V gene: TRBV19; CDR3 protein: CASSMDRGRYGYTF; CDR3 DNA: TGTGCCAGTAGTATGGACAGGGGGCGCTATGGCTACACCTTC
J gene: TRBJ2-7; clone size: .; D gene: .; V gene: TRBV4-1; CDR3 protein: CASSQERQGGEQYF; CDR3 DNA: TGCGCCAGCAGCCAAGAGAGGCAGGGCGGCGAGCAGTACTTC
J gene: TRBJ1-2; clone size: once; D gene: TRBD1; V gene: TRBV28; CDR3 protein: CASRRSTGTAYGYTF; CDR3 DNA: TGTGCCAGCAGGAGAAGCACCGGGACAGCCTATGGCTACACCTTC
J gene: TRBJ2-3; clone size: .; D gene: .; V gene: TRBV6-6; CDR3 protein: CASSYGPGGRGDTQYF; CDR3 DNA: TGTGCCAGCAGTTACGGTCCGGGGGGCCGAGGAGATACGCAGTATTTT
J gene: TRBJ2-2; clone size: .; D gene: .; V gene: TRBV19; CDR3 protein: CASSGQSIGELFF; CDR3 DNA: TGTGCCAGTAGTGGACAGTCTATCGGGGAGCTGTTTTTT
J gene: TRBJ2-1; clone size: .; D gene: .; V gene: TRBV4-3; CDR3 protein: CASSQSLSSSYNEQFF; CDR3 DNA: TGCGCCAGCAGCCAGTCCCTCTCCAGCTCCTACAATGAGCAGTTCTTC
J gene: TRBJ1-4; clone size: .; D gene: .; V gene: TRBV4-3; CDR3 protein: CASSQDGGLDGEKLFF; CDR3 DNA: TGCGCCAGCAGCCAAGATGGGGGGTTAGATGGTGAAAAACTGTTTTTT
J gene: TRBJ1-2; clone size: .; D gene: TRBD1; V gene: TRBV4-1; CDR3 protein: CASSQDGQGYGYTF; CDR3 DNA: TGCGCCAGCAGCCAAGATGGACAGGGCTATGGCTACACCTTC
J gene: TRBJ1-6; clone size: .; D gene: TRBD1; V gene: TRBV4-1; CDR3 protein: CASSQVSRGPFSPLHF; CDR3 DNA: TGCGCCAGCAGCCAAGTGAGTAGGGGGCCTTTTTCACCCCTCCACTTT
J gene: TRBJ2-4; clone size: .; D gene: .; V gene: TRBV15; CDR3 protein: CATSKSRRGVDKNIQYF; CDR3 DNA: TGTGCCACCAGCAAGAGTCGAAGGGGCGTGGACAAAAACATTCAGTACTTC
J gene: TRBJ2-3; clone size: .; D gene: .; V gene: TRBV13; CDR3 protein: CASSLSMIQGADTQYF; CDR3 DNA: TGTGCCAGCAGCTTATCGATGATACAGGGAGCAGATACGCAGTATTTT
J gene: TRBJ1-1; clone size: .; D gene: .; V gene: TRBV7-9; CDR3 protein: CASSLMAGAETEAFF; CDR3 DNA: TGTGCCAGCAGCTTAATGGCAGGGGCGGAGACTGAAGCTTTCTTT
J gene: TRBJ1-1; clone size: .; D gene: .; V gene: TRBV5-1; CDR3 protein: CASSFIGRDTEAFF; CDR3 DNA: TGCGCCAGCAGCTTCATCGGCAGGGATACTGAAGCTTTCTTT
J gene: TRBJ2-1; clone size: .; D gene: .; V gene: TRBV2; CDR3 protein: CASSPLRVEVNEQFF; CDR3 DNA: TGTGCCAGCAGTCCACTCAGGGTAGAGGTCAATGAGCAGTTCTTC
J gene: TRBJ1-1; clone size: .; D gene: TRBD1; V gene: TRBV18; CDR3 protein: CASSSDRATEAFF; CDR3 DNA: TGTGCCAGCTCATCGGACAGGGCCACTGAAGCTTTCTTT
J gene: TRBJ2-1; clone size: .; D gene: .; V gene: TRBV28; CDR3 protein: CASTYRGGSYNEQFF; CDR3 DNA: TGTGCCAGCACCTATCGGGGTGGGTCCTACAATGAGCAGTTCTTC